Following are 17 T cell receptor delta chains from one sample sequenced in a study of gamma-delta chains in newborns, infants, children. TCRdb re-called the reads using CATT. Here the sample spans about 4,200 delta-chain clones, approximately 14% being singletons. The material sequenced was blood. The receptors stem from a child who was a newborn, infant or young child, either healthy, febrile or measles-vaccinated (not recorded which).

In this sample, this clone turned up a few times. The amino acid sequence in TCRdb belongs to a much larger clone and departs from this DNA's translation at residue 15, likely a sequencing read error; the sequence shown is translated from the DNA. The CDR3 loop is CACDSVGARAASTDELIF. Written as DNA, the CDR3 is TGTGCCTGTGACAGCGTAGGGGCTAGGGCTGCCTCCACCGATGAACTCATCTTT. The V and J genes are TRDV2 and TRDJ1; D not resolved. CDR1 is GEAIGNYY and CDR2 is EKD in the germline V gene. This CDR3 is 18 amino acids long.

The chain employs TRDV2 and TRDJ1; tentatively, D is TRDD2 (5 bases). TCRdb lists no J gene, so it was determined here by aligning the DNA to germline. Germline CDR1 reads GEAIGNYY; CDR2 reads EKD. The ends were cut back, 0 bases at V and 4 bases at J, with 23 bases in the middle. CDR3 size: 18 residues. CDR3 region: CACDTGRMWETSYDKLIF. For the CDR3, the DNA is TGTGCCTGTGACACCGGGAGGATGTGGGAGACGTCCTACGATAAACTCATCTTT.

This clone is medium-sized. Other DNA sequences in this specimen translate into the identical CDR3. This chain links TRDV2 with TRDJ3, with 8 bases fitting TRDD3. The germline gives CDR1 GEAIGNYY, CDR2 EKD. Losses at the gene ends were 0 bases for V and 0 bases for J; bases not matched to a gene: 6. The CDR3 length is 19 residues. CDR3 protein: CACDTVLGGTSWDTRQMFF. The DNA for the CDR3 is TGTGCCTGTGACACCGTACTGGGGGGGACCTCCTGGGACACCCGACAGATGTTTTTC.

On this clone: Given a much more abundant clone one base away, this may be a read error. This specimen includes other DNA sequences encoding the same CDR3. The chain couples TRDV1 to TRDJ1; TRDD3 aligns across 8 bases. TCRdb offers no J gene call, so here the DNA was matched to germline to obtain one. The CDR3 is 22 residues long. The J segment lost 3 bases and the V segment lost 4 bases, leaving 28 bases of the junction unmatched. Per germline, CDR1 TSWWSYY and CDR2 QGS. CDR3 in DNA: TGTGCTCTTGGGGGATCTCATCCCTTGGGGGACTACTGGGGGCCCCTGGCCGATAAACTCATCTTT. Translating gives CALGGSHPLGDYWGPLADKLIF.

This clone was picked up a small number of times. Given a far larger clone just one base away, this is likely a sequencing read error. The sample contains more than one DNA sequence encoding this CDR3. CDR3 region: CACDTAGGVSWDTRQMFF. Written as DNA, the CDR3 is TGTGCCTGCGACACCGCTGGTGGGGTTTCCTGGGACACCCGACAGATGTTTTTC. V is TRDV2 and J is TRDJ3; D possibly corresponds to TRDD3 (5 bases). CDR1 GEAIGNYY and CDR2 EKD come from the germline V gene. This CDR3 has 18 residues.

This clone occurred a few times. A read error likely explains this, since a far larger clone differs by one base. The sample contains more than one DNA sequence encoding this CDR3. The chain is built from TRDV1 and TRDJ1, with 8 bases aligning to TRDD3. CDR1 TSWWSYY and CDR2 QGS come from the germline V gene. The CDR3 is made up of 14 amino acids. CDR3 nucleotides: TGTGCTCTTGGCAAGAAGGGATACGCCGATAAACTCATCTTC. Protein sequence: CALGKKGYADKLIF.

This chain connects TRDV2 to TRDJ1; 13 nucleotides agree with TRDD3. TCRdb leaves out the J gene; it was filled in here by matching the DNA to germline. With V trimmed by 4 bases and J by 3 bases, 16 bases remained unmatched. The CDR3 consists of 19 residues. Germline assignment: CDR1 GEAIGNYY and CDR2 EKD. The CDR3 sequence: CACENLLGDTRGAPDKLIF. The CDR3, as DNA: TGTGCCTGTGAAAACCTACTGGGGGATACGCGCGGGGCACCCGATAAACTCATCTTT.

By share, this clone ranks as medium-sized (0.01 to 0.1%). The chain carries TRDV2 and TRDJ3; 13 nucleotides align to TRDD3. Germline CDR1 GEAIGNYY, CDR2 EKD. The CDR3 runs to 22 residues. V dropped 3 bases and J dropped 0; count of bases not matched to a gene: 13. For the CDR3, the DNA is TGTGCCTGTGACCCTACGCACACTGGGGGATACGAGAGCTCCTGGGACACCCGACAGATGTTTTTC. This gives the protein CACDPTHTGGYESSWDTRQMFF.

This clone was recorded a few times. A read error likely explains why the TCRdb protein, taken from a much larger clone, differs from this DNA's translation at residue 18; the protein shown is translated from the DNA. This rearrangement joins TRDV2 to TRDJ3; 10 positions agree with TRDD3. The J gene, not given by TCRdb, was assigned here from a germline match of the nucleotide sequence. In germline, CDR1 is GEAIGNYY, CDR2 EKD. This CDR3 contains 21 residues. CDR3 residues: CACDTAVLGDQSSWDTRKMFF. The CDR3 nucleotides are TGTGCCTGTGACACTGCCGTACTGGGGGATCAGAGCTCCTGGGACACCCGAAAGATGTTTTTC.

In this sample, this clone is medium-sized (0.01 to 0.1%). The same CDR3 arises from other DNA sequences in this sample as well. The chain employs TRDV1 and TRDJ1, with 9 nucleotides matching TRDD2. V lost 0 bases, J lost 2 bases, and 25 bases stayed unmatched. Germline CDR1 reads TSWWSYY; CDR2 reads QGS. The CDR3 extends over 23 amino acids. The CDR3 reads CALGELLPTTIWYSAGGTDKLIF. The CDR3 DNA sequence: TGTGCTCTTGGGGAACTCCTTCCTACGACCATTTGGTACTCGGCCGGAGGAACCGATAAACTCATCTTT.

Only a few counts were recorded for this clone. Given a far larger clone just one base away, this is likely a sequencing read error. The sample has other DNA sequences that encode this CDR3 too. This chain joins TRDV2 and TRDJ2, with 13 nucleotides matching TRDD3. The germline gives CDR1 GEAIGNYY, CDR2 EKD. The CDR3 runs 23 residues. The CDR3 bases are TGTGCCTGCGACACCTGCTTTACCGTACTGGGGGATACGACTCCTACTTTGACAGCACAACTCTTCTTT. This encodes CACDTCFTVLGDTTPTLTAQLFF.

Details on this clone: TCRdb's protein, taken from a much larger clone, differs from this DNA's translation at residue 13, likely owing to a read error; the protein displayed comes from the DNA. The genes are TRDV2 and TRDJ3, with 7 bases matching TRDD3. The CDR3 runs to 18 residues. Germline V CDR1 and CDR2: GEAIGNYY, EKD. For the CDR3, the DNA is TGTGCCTGTGACACAGGGGATATCTGGTCCTGGGACTCCCGACAGATGTTTTTC. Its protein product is CACDTGDIWSWDSRQMFF.

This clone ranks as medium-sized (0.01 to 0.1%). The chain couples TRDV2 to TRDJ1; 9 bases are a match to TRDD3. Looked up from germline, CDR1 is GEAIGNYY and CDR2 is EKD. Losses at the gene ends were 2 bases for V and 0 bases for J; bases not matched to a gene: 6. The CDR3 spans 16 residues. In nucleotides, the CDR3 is TGTGCCTGTGACAGCCTGGGGGATGGTAACACCGATAAACTCATCTTT. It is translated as CACDSLGDGNTDKLIF.

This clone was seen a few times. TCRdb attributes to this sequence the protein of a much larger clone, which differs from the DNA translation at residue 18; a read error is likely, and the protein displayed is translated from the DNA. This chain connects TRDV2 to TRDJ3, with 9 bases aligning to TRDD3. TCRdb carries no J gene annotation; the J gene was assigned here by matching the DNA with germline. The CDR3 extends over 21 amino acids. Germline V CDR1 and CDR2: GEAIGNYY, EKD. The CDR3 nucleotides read TGTGCCTGTGACACCGAAGGGGACTGGGGGAAACGGAACTGGGACACCCGAAAGATGTTTTTC. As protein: CACDTEGDWGKRNWDTRKMFF.

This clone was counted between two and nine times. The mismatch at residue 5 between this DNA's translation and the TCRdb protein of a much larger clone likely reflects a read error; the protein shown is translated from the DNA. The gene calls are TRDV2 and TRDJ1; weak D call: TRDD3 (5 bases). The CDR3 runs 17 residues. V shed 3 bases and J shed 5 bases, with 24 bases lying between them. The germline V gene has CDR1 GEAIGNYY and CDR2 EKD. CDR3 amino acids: CACDSVDRRRGSDKLIF. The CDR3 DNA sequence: TGTGCCTGTGACTCGGTAGACCGTAGGAGGGGGTCAGATAAACTCATCTTT.

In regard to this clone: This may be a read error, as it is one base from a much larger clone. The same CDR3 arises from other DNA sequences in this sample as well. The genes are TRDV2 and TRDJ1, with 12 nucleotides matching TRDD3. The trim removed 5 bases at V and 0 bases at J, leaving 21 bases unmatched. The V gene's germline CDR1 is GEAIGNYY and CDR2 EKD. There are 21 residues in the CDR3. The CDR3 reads CACVPLPTLLGDTGDTDKLIF. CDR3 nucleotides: TGTGCCTGTGTGCCCCTCCCTACATTACTGGGGGATACCGGGGACACCGATAAACTCATCTTT.

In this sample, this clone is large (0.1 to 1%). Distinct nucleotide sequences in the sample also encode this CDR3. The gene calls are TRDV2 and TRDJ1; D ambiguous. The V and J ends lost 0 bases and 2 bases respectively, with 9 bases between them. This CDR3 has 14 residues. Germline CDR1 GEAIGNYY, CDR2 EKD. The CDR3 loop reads CACDTVQATDKLIF. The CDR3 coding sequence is TGTGCCTGTGACACCGTCCAAGCAACCGATAAACTCATCTTT.